This entry features one T cell receptor beta chain sequence. This clone showed up just a few times. Which antigen it targets is not known. No much larger clonotype is one base removed from it; base qualities were not supplied. This record belongs to a study of blood T cell repertoires in COVID-19 (dated by TCRdb to 2020 to 2022). Broadly, across the study: Samples covering the acute and convalescent phases of COVID-19 were provided by collaborators in the United States, Italy and Spain. Subjects who had been exposed to COVID-19, were actively infected with it, or had recovered from it provided the deeply sampled blood TCRbeta repertoires that made up the dataset. The material from the prospective study consisted of cDNA or gDNA derived from T cells, B-cell-depleted T cells, or PBMCs. The sample metadata nearly always contained a de-identified subject ID, COVID-19 status, age in years and sex. HLA class I and class II types, where available, came from metadata supplied by the sample provider rather than from assay-based typing. The samples were drawn from the first 160 participants of the ongoing ImmuneRACE study and from 1,200 or so subjects provided by 6 global collaborators. The repertoires were made available in a free public database intended to serve as a resource for research on the immune response to SARS-CoV-2. The investigation overall reported the following: The amount of clinical and demographic metadata varied by source and participant and was provided uncurated.

Participants in the prospective study were enrolled through a virtual design, were aged 18 to 89 years, and lived in some 24 United States geographic areas. In the prospective study, participants were assigned to cohorts based on the clinical history participants reported in a screening survey and a study questionnaire. Recovered participants in ImmuneRACE Cohort 3 were defined by two consecutive negative NP/OP PCR tests, clearance by a healthcare professional, or resolution of symptoms. Mobile phlebotomists in the prospective study collected whole blood, serum and a nasopharyngeal or oropharyngeal swab from every participant. Over a 2-month period, participants in the prospective study had the option of providing additional blood draws and questionnaires. Before DNA extraction, blood samples from the prospective study were shipped at room temperature or frozen. Relative to germline, V is missing 1 base and J is missing 0 bases, with 6 bases of the junction outside any gene match. According to the germline V gene (reference sequence), CDR1 reads SGHKS and CDR2 reads YYEKEE. Counted from cysteine to phenylalanine, this CDR3 has 16 amino acids. Only CDR3 DNA is held: 48 bases, read in frame from base 1.

TCRbeta CDR3 regions were amplified from genomic DNA by means of the immunoSEQ Assay, a bias-controlled multiplex PCR. The original pipeline was this. The number of nucleated cells in each sample was estimated from the amplification of reference gene primers within the assay. To quantify the absolute abundance of each unique TCRbeta CDR3 rearrangement, sequence reads were collapsed and filtered. For each sample, productive Simpson clonality was calculated as the square root of Simpson's diversity index over productive rearrangements. What TCRdb holds here is the immuneACCESS table cut down to in-frame rearrangements. Part of the clones is not present; checked against another copy, under half of the missing clones reflect an unresolved V gene, and the others are unexplained. The V and J calls and clone size come from that table; D and trimming were worked out from the DNA. This sample gives more than 350,000 clones in total; about 86% of them show up just once. The ten largest clonotypes hold approximately 9.3% of the sample.

Recombination joined TRBV5-5 with TRBJ2-7; 8 of the junction bases match TRBD2. This receptor was taken from a woman in her 50s who had recovered from COVID-19. Sequencing was performed on PBMCs or T cells enriched from blood (not recorded which). The bases are TGTGCCAGCAGCTTGAGAGCGGGGGACCTCTCCTACGAGCAGTACTTC. This gives the protein CASSLRAGDLSYEQYF.